This entry concerns a single T cell receptor (beta chain). What it recognizes is unknown. These data originate in a study of beta chain features in type 1 diabetes. Regarding the study as a whole: Among patients, naive, central memory and Treg TCRB repertoires appeared more similar than among healthy donors. Researchers report that Type 1 diabetes patients had moderately but significantly shorter TCRB CDR3s across all four CD4+ subsets.

V gave up 6 bases and J gave up 5 bases, with 14 bases separating them. In germline, CDR1 is MNHEY, CDR2 SMNVEV (reference sequence). The CDR3 is 14 residues long. Of the isolated RNA, all was reverse transcribed, and so the sequenced material was expressed TCRB transcripts. Using immunoSEQ multiplex PCR, the repertoire was profiled, and TCRdb retains in-frame clones only, with some absent. The sample yields 250,000 to 400,000 clones, around 15% seen once. Sample: central memory CD4+ T cells from blood. This chain uses TRBV27 with TRBJ1-5, with D perhaps matching TRBD1 (5 bases). The sequence derives from a man under 40 in good health. The CDR3 DNA follows: TGTGCCAGCAGCGGGGGGTCGGGATATCAGCCCCAGCATTTT. Residues: CASSGGSGYQPQHF.